The 3 T cell receptor beta chains below all came from one sample that was sequenced in a study of metastatic and nonmetastatic thyroid tumors. All patients were untreated before thyroid surgery. TCRdb re-called clones via MiXCR from the PCR reads. The sample lists roughly 63,000 clones; roughly 16% were seen once. The source material was blood. The receptor set was obtained from a male donor with papillary thyroid cancer or a benign thyroid nodule (not recorded which). Some clones in this sample may be carry-over from other donors' samples.

At least ten counts were recorded for this clone. The CDR3 DNA sequence: TGTGCCAGCAGTGAAGTATGGGGGGGTCATCAGCCCCAGCATTTT. It translates to CASSEVWGGHQPQHF. The genes are TRBV6-1 and TRBJ1-5; D is perhaps TRBD1 (5 bases). Trimming left V 1 base short and J 5 bases short, with 12 bases between. Germline V gene lookup returns CDR1 MNHNS and CDR2 SASEGT. This CDR3 has 15 amino acids.

This clone was detected many times. This sequence joins TRBV9 and TRBJ2-2, with unresolved D. Between the trimmed V and J ends, which lost 0 bases and 5 bases, there was a span of 14 bases. Per germline, CDR1 SGDLS and CDR2 YYNGEE. The CDR3 runs to 16 residues. The CDR3 is CASSVDTNSRTGELFF. CDR3 DNA: TGTGCCAGCAGCGTAGATACTAACTCAAGGACCGGGGAGCTGTTTTTT.

The table lists this clone with a few counts. This rearrangement joins TRBV6-2 or TRBV6-3 to TRBJ2-1; D gene ambiguous. Per the germline V gene, CDR1 is MNHEY and CDR2 is SVGEGT. Trimming pared 2 bases from V and 0 bases from J, leaving 17 bases between. The CDR3 length is 18 residues. CDR3 loop: CASSYVAARGNSYNEQFF. CDR3 bases: TGTGCCAGCAGTTACGTGGCGGCTAGAGGCAACTCCTACAATGAGCAGTTCTTC.